This TCR beta chain was identified in a study of T cells in localized non-small cell lung cancer. This table comes from immunoSEQ multiplex PCR, and its TCRdb copy is limited to in-frame clones, with some not included. The sample carries over a thousand clones, 35% to 40% recorded once. General observations from the study: Greater T cell density in blood accompanied longer overall survival. Adjacent lung held a median roughly 60 of the top 100 tumor clones. Heterogeneity within the tumor remains possible, as just one region underwent sequencing.

Points on this clone: Its antigen is unidentified.

Per germline, CDR1 MGHRA and CDR2 YSYEKL. The CDR3 covers 18 residues. V gave up 2 bases and J gave up 0 bases, with 17 bases separating them. The sequence was collected from a male donor older than 55 with stage II squamous cell lung carcinoma. The specimen comprised lung tumor tissue, sampled before any cancer treatment. This rearrangement joins TRBV4-1 to TRBJ2-4; tentatively, D is TRBD2 (6 bases). CDR3 loop: CASSQRLAEGLAKNIQYF. The CDR3 region has the DNA TGCGCCAGCAGCCAACGATTAGCGGAAGGACTAGCCAAAAACATTCAGTACTTC.